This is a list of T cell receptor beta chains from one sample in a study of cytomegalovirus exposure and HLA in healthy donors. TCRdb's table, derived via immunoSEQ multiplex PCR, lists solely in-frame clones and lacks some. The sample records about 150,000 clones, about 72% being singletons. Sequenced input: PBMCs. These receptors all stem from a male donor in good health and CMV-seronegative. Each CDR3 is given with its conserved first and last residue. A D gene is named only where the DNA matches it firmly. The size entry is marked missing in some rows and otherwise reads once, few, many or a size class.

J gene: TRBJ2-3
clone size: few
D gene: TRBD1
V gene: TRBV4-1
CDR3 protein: CASSQGQGRGDTQYF
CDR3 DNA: TGCGCCAGCAGCCAAGGACAGGGTCGTGGAGATACGCAGTATTTT

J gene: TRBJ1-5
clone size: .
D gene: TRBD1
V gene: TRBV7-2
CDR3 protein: CASSRTTGGANQPQHF
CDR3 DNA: TGTGCCAGCAGCAGGACGACAGGGGGGGCCAATCAGCCCCAGCATTTT

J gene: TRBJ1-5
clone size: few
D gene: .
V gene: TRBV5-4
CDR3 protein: CASSQGIHQPQHF
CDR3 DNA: TGTGCCAGCAGTCAGGGTATTCATCAGCCCCAGCATTTT

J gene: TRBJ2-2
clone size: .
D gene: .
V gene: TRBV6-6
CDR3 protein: CASSYPDRRTGELFF
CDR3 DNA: TGTGCCAGCAGTTACCCAGACAGGAGAACCGGGGAGCTGTTTTTT

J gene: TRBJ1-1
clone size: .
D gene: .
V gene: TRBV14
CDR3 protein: CASSQQMVNTEAFF
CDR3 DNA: TGTGCCAGCAGCCAACAGATGGTGAACACTGAAGCTTTCTTT

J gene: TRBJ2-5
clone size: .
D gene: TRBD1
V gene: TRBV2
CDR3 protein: CASSDPDRVTQETQYF
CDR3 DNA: TGTGCCAGCAGTGATCCGGACAGGGTGACACAAGAGACCCAGTACTTC

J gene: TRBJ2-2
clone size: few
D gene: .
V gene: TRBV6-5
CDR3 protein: CASSYSWGAGELFF
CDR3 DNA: TGTGCCAGCAGTTACTCTTGGGGGGCCGGGGAGCTGTTTTTT

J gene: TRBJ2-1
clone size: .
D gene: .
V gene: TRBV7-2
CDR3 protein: CASSSYSGYNEQFF
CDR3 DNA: TGTGCCAGCAGCTCCTATTCGGGCTACAATGAGCAGTTCTTC

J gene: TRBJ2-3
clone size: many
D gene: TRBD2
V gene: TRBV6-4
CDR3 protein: CASSDRGGTDTQYF
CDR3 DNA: TGTGCCAGCAGTGACCGGGGGGGCACAGATACGCAGTATTTT

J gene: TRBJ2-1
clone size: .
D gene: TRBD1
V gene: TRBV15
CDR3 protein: CATSGTGTGGMNEQFF
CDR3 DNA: TGTGCCACCAGCGGAACCGGGACAGGGGGCATGAATGAGCAGTTCTTC

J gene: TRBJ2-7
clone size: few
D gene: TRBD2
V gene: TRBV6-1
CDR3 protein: CASSVAAGGGSYEQYF
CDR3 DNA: TGTGCCAGCAGTGTAGCTGCGGGGGGGGGATCCTACGAGCAGTACTTC

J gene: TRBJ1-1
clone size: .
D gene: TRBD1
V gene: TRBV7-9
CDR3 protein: CASSPHRGRAEAFF
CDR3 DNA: TGTGCCAGCAGCCCCCACAGGGGGAGGGCTGAAGCTTTCTTT

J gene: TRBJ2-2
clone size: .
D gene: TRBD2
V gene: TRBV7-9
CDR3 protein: CASSGLAGANTGELFF
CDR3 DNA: TGTGCCAGCAGCGGACTAGCGGGAGCCAACACCGGGGAGCTGTTTTTT

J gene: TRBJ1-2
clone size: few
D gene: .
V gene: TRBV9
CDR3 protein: CASSAGGTLNSYGYTF
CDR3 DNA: TGTGCCAGCAGCGCGGGAGGGACCCTGAACTCCTATGGCTACACCTTC

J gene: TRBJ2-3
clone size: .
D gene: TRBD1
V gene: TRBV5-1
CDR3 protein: CASSTGQADTQYF
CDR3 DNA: TGCGCCAGCAGCACCGGACAGGCAGATACGCAGTATTTT

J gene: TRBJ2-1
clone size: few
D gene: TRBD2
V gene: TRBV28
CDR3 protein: CASSSSGRAEDEQFF
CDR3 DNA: TGTGCCAGCAGTTCTAGCGGGAGGGCCGAGGATGAGCAGTTCTTC

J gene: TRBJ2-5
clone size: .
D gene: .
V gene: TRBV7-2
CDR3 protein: CASSLLPIGGTQYF
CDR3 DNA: TGTGCCAGCAGCTTACTCCCAATCGGAGGGACCCAGTACTTC

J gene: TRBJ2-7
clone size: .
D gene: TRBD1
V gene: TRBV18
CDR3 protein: CASSLNRGQFDEQYF
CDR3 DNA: TGTGCCAGCTCACTTAACAGGGGACAGTTCGACGAACAGTACTTC

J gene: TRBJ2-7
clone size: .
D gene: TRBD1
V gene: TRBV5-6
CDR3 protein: CASSFGTGFDEQYF
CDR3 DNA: TGTGCCAGCAGCTTCGGGACAGGGTTCGACGAGCAGTACTTC

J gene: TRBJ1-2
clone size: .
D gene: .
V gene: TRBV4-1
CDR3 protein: CASSQEGLYGYTF
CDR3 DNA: TGCGCCAGCAGCCAAGAAGGACTTTATGGCTACACCTTC

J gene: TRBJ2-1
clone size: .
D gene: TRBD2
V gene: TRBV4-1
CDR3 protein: CASSQAGGRGYNEQFF
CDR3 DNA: TGCGCCAGCAGCCAAGCAGGAGGGAGGGGCTACAATGAGCAGTTCTTC

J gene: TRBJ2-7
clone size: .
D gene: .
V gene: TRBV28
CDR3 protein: CASSLGSIGEQYF
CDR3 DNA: TGTGCCAGCAGTTTAGGGAGCATCGGCGAGCAGTACTTC

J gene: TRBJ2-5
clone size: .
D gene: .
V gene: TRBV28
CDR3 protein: CATTVSGDGTQYF
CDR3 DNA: TGTGCCACCACAGTTTCGGGGGATGGGACCCAGTACTTC

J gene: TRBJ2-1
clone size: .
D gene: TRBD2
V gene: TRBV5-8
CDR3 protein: CASSLGTSGTNEQFF
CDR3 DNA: TGTGCCAGCAGCTTGGGGACTAGCGGGACCAATGAGCAGTTCTTC

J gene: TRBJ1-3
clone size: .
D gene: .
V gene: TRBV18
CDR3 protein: CASSPSRRMGVDTIYF
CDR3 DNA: TGTGCCAGCTCTCCAAGCAGAAGGATGGGCGTAGACACCATATATTTT

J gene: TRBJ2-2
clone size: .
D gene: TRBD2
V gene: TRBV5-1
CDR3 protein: CASSFGLAGNTGELFF
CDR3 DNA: TGCGCCAGCAGCTTTGGACTAGCGGGGAACACCGGGGAGCTGTTTTTT

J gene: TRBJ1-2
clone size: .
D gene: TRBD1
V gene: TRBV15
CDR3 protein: CATSRDRQGDYGYTF
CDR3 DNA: TGTGCCACCAGCAGAGATCGTCAGGGGGACTATGGCTACACCTTC

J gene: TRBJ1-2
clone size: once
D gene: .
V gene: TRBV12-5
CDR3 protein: CASGPDRLYGYTF
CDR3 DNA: TGTGCTAGTGGTCCCGACAGGTTGTATGGCTACACCTTC

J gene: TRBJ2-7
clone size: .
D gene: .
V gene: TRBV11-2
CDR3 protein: CASSTRTVASYEQYF
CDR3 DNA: TGTGCCAGCAGCACCCGGACAGTTGCCTCCTACGAGCAGTACTTC

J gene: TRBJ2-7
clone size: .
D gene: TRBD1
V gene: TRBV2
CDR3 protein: CASSEVGQGFNEQYF
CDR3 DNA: TGTGCCAGCAGTGAAGTGGGACAGGGTTTTAACGAGCAGTACTTC

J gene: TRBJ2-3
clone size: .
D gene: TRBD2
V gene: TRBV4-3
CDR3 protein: CASSPTGGNTQYF
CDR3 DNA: TGCGCCAGCAGCCCCACCGGGGGGAATACGCAGTATTTT

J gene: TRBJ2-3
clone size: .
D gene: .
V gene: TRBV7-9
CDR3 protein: CASSSPPSADTQYF
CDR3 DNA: TGTGCCAGCAGCTCGCCCCCTAGCGCAGATACGCAATATTTT

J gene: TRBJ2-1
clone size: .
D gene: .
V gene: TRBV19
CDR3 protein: CASSIREPRDEQFF
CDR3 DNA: TGTGCCAGTAGTATTAGAGAACCCCGGGATGAGCAGTTCTTC

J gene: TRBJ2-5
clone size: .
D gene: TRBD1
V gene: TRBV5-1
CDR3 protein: CASSSGQAAQETQYF
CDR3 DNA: TGCGCCAGCAGCTCCGGACAGGCCGCTCAAGAGACCCAGTACTTC

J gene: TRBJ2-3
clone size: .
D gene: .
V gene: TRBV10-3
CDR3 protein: CAISLGGQRTDTQYF
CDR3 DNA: TGTGCCATCAGTTTGGGGGGACAGCGCACAGATACGCAGTATTTT

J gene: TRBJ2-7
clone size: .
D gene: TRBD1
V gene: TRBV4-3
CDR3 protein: CASSQDLGLDRGFSNEQYF
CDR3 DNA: TGCGCCAGCAGCCAAGATTTGGGACTGGACAGGGGATTCTCCAACGAGCAGTACTTC

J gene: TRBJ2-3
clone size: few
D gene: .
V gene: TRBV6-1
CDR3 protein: CAGQTTGTDTQYF
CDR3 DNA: TGTGCCGGCCAGACGACAGGCACAGATACGCAGTATTTT

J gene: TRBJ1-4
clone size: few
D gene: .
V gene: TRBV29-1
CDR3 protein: CSVGDLGGYDEKLFF
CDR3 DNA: TGCAGCGTTGGGGACCTCGGGGGGTACGATGAAAAACTGTTTTTT

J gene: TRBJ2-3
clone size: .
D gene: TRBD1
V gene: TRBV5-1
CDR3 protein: CASTPGTGITDTQYF
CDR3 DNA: TGCGCCAGCACCCCAGGGACAGGGATAACAGATACGCAGTATTTT

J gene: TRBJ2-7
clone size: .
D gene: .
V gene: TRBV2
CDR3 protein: CASSEVRSEQYF
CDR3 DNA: TGTGCCAGCAGTGAAGTCCGCAGCGAGCAGTACTTC

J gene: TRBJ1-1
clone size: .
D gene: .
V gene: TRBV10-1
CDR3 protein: CASSVPSTEAFF
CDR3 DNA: TGCGCCAGCAGTGTACCGAGCACTGAAGCTTTCTTT

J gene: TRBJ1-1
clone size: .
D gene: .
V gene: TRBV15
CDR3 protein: CATSRGQGLMNTEAFF
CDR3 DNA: TGTGCCACCAGCAGAGGGCAGGGTTTAATGAACACTGAAGCTTTCTTT

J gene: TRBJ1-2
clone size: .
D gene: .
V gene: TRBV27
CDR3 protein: CASTLRGGGDYGYTF
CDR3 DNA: TGTGCCAGCACCCTCCGGGGGGGCGGTGACTATGGCTACACCTTC

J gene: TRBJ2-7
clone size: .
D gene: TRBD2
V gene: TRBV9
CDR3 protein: CASSGGTSGYEQYF
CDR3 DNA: TGTGCCAGCAGTGGGGGGACTAGCGGCTACGAGCAGTACTTT

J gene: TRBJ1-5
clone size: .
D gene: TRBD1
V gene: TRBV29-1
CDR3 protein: CSAPGGQDHQPQHF
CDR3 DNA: TGCAGCGCTCCCGGGGGACAGGATCATCAGCCCCAGCATTTT